The present TCR beta chain was sequenced within a study of blood T cell repertoires in COVID-19. In the original analysis: Estimated nucleated cell counts came from reference gene primer amplification. TCRdb's copy holds only in-frame clones and misses some; the assay was immunoSEQ multiplex PCR. V and J calls and clone size are those listed in that table; D and trimming were worked out from the DNA. Here the sample spans 200,000 to 250,000 clones, over 75% being singletons. The study assigned cohorts using participant-reported clinical history. The V gene's germline CDR1 is SQVTM and CDR2 ANQGSEA. This CDR3 has 12 residues. V was cut by 7 bases and J by 6 bases, with 12 bases left in between.

The specimen was PBMCs or T cells enriched from blood (not recorded which). This rearrangement joins TRBV29-1 to TRBJ1-4, with a weak D call TRBD1 (5 bases). This receptor was obtained from a woman in her sixties who had recovered from COVID-19. CDR3 amino acids: CSAEQGDEKLFF. The CDR3 nucleotides are TGCAGCGCCGAGCAGGGCGATGAAAAACTGTTTTTT. Full variable domain (outside the CDR3, taken from reference TRBV29-1 and TRBJ1-4): SAVISQKPSRDICQRGTSLTIQCQVDSQVTMMFWYRQQPGQSLTLIATANQGSEATYESGFVIDKFPISRPNLTFSTLTVSNMSPEDSSIYLCSAEQGDEKLFFGSGTQLSVL.